Included here is one T cell receptor (beta chain) sequence, with context. The antigen remains undetermined. These data belong to a study of blood T cells in healthy people across ages. As for the study in general: Per every two T cells, about one barcoded beta molecule was captured by template switching. Study findings and constraints: PBMCs left unsorted prevented a conclusive naive versus antigen-experienced comparison.

The donors, all healthy, were Caucasians living in Russia, aged roughly 6 to 100. Per the germline V gene, CDR1 is LGHNA and CDR2 is YNFKEQ. CDR3 size: 16 residues. The V segment lost 2 bases and the J segment 0 bases; nucleotides outside the gene matches: 5. Alongside a J-beta primer mix, a sample-barcoded 5' primer served in a second PCR lasting about 7 to 11 cycles. TCRdb called the 5' RACE reads again in MiXCR, with one record for every CDR3 protein. The sample yields some 920,000 distinct CDR3 sequences, about 53% seen once. V is TRBV4-2 and J is TRBJ2-3; 7 nucleotides align to TRBD2. Material for sequencing was blood. This receptor was identified in an older woman in good health. The CDR3 loop is CASSQKSGTSTDTQYF. The CDR3 nucleotides are TGTGCCAGCAGCCAAAAAAGCGGGACTAGCACAGATACGCAGTATTTT.